The present T cell receptor (beta chain) was sequenced within a study of CD8 T cells in Susac syndrome. Study-level findings and limits: The study's TCR sequencing and HLA analysis covered a relatively small number of individuals, and the study acknowledged this.

CDR3 length equals 14 residues. Germline CDR1 is MGHRA and CDR2 is YSYEKL. J gave up 2 bases and V 4 bases, and 4 bases lay outside the gene matches. A few counts support this clonotype. Its antigen is unknown. Sequencing targeted TCR beta in T cells from blood (CD8+ and CD4+). The multiple sclerosis controls were treatment-naive patients affected by stable or active relapsing-remitting disease. The RNA, roughly 0.45 to 1 ug, was put through reverse transcription using random hexamers. The immunoSEQ assay covered 54 Vbeta and 13 Jbeta segments for CDR3. MiXCR was run by TCRdb on the immunoSEQ multiplex PCR reads, yielding one entry per CDR3 protein. This table holds a few hundred thousand distinct CDR3 sequences, approximately 89% found once.

This chain uses TRBV4-1 with TRBJ2-5; 7 positions agree with TRBD2. The receptor was derived from a human donor with multiple sclerosis. The sample taken for sequencing was CD8+ T cells from PBMCs. The CDR3 loop is CASSPGGGQETQYF. CDR3 in DNA: TGCGCCAGCAGCCCCGGCGGGGGTCAAGAGACCCAGTACTTC.